A single sample is the source of the 22 T cell receptor beta chains below, sequenced in a study of blood T cell repertoires in COVID-19. Only in-frame clones appear in the TCRdb table, and some are missing; sequencing was by immunoSEQ multiplex PCR. The repertoire holds under 55,000 clones, with almost 85% as singletons. Sequenced sample: peripheral blood. Every receptor here comes from a human donor in a cohort sampled during active COVID-19.

The genes are TRBV6-5 and TRBJ2-3; 9 bases are a match to TRBD2. The CDR3 loop spans 15 amino acids. Germline-derived CDR1 and CDR2 are MNHEY and SVGAGI. The trim removed 7 bases at V and 4 bases at J, leaving 9 bases unmatched. In nucleotides, the CDR3 is TGTGCCAGCACCCGGGGCGGGAGGGGGCCAGATACGCAGTATTTT. Its protein product is CASTRGGRGPDTQYF.

This clone was counted between two and nine times. The chain recombines TRBV11-2 with TRBJ1-4, with 7 bases matching TRBD1. V was pared by 4 bases and J by 6 bases, with 8 bases of the junction left unmatched. Germline loops: CDR1 SGHAT, CDR2 FQNNGV. This CDR3 is 15 amino acids long. CDR3 DNA: TGTGCCAGCAGCTACCTAGACAGGGTGGATGAAAAACTGTTTTTT. Its translation is CASSYLDRVDEKLFF.

The chain joins TRBV27 to TRBJ2-3; TRBD2 is a possible D gene (5 bases). Germline CDR1 MNHEY, CDR2 SMNVEV (reference sequence). V was cut by 5 bases and J by 3 bases, with 9 bases left in between. This CDR3 has 13 residues. CDR3 DNA: TGTGCCAGCAGTCCGACTACAACAGATACGCAGTATTTT. It translates to CASSPTTTDTQYF.

The chain combines TRBV29-1 with TRBJ2-7, with D hard to call. The CDR3 totals 13 residues. Trimming took off 6 bases at V and 6 bases at J, with 18 bases between the two ends. Germline V CDR1 and CDR2: SQVTM, ANQGSEA. The CDR3 bases are TGCAGCGTGCAGGCCGGTACCGCCAGCGAGCAGTACTTC. Translation: CSVQAGTASEQYF.

This rearrangement joins TRBV19 to TRBJ1-1; 7 bases are a match to TRBD1. The germline gives CDR1 LNHDA, CDR2 SQIVND (reference sequence). Unmatched junction bases numbered 15, after V lost 6 bases and J lost 5 bases. This CDR3 comprises 16 residues. CDR3 DNA: TGTGCCAGTAGACATTCCCCCCAGGGGGTGGGAACTGAAGCTTTCTTT. It yields the protein CASRHSPQGVGTEAFF.

The rearrangement links TRBV6-5 to TRBJ1-2, with D possibly TRBD1 on 5 matching bases. Germline CDR1 MNHEY, CDR2 SVGAGI. V was shortened by 6 bases and J by 7 bases, with 12 bases between the two germline ends. The CDR3 is 12 amino acids. CDR3 residues: CASRTPGIGYTF. CDR3 nucleotides: TGTGCCAGCAGGACACCAGGGATTGGCTACACCTTC.

This clone appeared once. The chain is built from TRBV13 and TRBJ1-4; the match to TRBD1 covers 7 bases. The CDR3 is 16 residues long. The V gene end was trimmed by 2 bases and the J gene end by 11 bases; junction bases not matched to a gene: 14. Germline V CDR1 and CDR2: PRHDT, FYEKMQ (reference sequence). The CDR3 sequence is CASSLYHRQGTKKLFF. CDR3 coding DNA: TGTGCCAGCAGCTTATATCACCGACAGGGAACCAAGAAACTGTTTTTT.

This chain connects TRBV30 to TRBJ1-5; D is undetermined. V lost 5 bases, J lost 2 bases, and 10 bases lay in between. Germline V gene lookup returns CDR1 GTSNPN and CDR2 SVGIG (reference sequence). The CDR3 contains 13 residues. As DNA, the CDR3 is TGTGCCTGGGCCGGGGAGGGCAATCAGCCCCAGCATTTT. Translated: CAWAGEGNQPQHF.

This clone was observed a few times. This chain connects TRBV4-2 to TRBJ2-7; 9 bases map to TRBD1. This CDR3 is built from 14 residues. Germline CDR1 is LGHNA and CDR2 is YNFKEQ. Losses at the gene ends were 5 bases for V and 2 bases for J; bases not matched to a gene: 4. This CDR3 is CASSTGQGPYEQYF. In nucleotides, the CDR3 is TGTGCCAGCAGCACCGGACAGGGGCCCTACGAGCAGTACTTC.

This chain uses TRBV6-5 with TRBJ2-7; D unresolved. Per the germline V gene, CDR1 is MNHEY and CDR2 is SVGAGI. The CDR3 totals 13 residues. Trimming left V 2 bases short and J 6 bases short, with 11 bases between. For the CDR3, the DNA is TGTGCCAGCAGTTACCTCGAGTCTCTCGAGCAGTACTTC. Encoded protein: CASSYLESLEQYF.

The chain is built from TRBV30 and TRBJ2-2; possible D gene TRBD2, 6 bases. V shed 0 bases and J shed 2 bases, with 10 bases lying between them. The germline CDR1 and CDR2 sequences are GTSNPN and SVGIG (reference sequence). The CDR3 loop spans 15 amino acids. DNA of the CDR3: TGTGCCTGGAGTGTTTTTGGGACTAACACCGGGGAGCTGTTTTTT. Protein product: CAWSVFGTNTGELFF.

This clone was detected a few times. This chain uses TRBV7-9 with TRBJ1-3, with D perhaps matching TRBD1 (5 bases). The germline V and J ends were trimmed by 5 bases and 0 bases, with 8 bases remaining between them. There are 14 residues in the CDR3. CDR1 and CDR2 (germline): SEHNR, FQNEAQ (reference sequence). Here the CDR3 reads CASSKTGSGNTIYF. In DNA, the CDR3 is TGTGCCAGCAGCAAAACAGGCTCTGGAAACACCATATATTTT.

V gene TRBV7-2 combines with J gene TRBJ2-3; 9 bases fit TRBD2. After removal of 0 bases from V and 1 base from J, the junction contained 5 bases not matched to a gene. Per the germline V gene, CDR1 is SGHTA and CDR2 is FQGNSA. This CDR3 region has 17 residues. CDR3 loop: CASSLAPLAGRTDTQYF. CDR3 bases: TGTGCCAGCAGCTTAGCGCCCCTAGCGGGACGCACAGATACGCAGTATTTT.

The chain has TRBV6-6 and TRBJ1-5; TRBD1 might be the D (5 bases). CDR1 is MNHNY and CDR2 is SVGAGI in the germline V gene (reference sequence). CDR3 length equals 13 residues. V dropped 7 bases and J dropped 6 bases, with 13 bases sitting between them. CDR3 nucleotides: TGTGCCAGCATGGGAGGGGTTGGTCAGCCCCAGCATTTT. Translating gives CASMGGVGQPQHF.

The gene calls are TRBV11-2 and TRBJ2-5; 11 positions agree with TRBD2. Germline values: CDR1 SGHAT, CDR2 FQNNGV. CDR3 length equals 15 residues. The trim removed 1 base at V and 5 bases at J, leaving 3 bases unmatched. The CDR3 region has the DNA TGTGCCAGCAGCTTAGGGGTAGCGGGGGGGGAGACCCAGTACTTC. Translated: CASSLGVAGGETQYF.

The chain carries TRBV28 and TRBJ2-5; 10 bases align to TRBD2. The CDR3 consists of 16 residues. V lost 6 bases to trimming and J lost 4 bases; unmatched junction nucleotides: 11. From germline, CDR1 is MDHEN and CDR2 SYDVKM. The CDR3 DNA reads TGTGCCAGCAGCCCCCGGCTAGCGGGAGATGGAGAGACCCAGTACTTC. Its protein product is CASSPRLAGDGETQYF.

The chain recombines TRBV4-1 with TRBJ2-1, with D tentatively TRBD1 (6 bases). CDR1 and CDR2 (germline): MGHRA, YSYEKL. This CDR3 contains 13 residues. V lost 4 bases to trimming and J lost 5 bases, with 9 bases between them. CDR3 sequence (DNA): TGCGCCAGCAGCCGGCAGGGGAACAATGAGCAGTTCTTC. It yields the protein CASSRQGNNEQFF.

This chain connects TRBV7-3 to TRBJ2-1; the match to TRBD1 covers 7 bases. The V gene end was trimmed by 4 bases and the J gene end by 10 bases; junction bases not matched to a gene: 13. The CDR3 sequence is 15 residues long. Per the germline V gene, CDR1 is SGHTA and CDR2 is FQGTGA. CDR3 protein: CASSSSGTADGEQFF. CDR3 in DNA: TGTGCCAGCAGCTCCTCCGGGACAGCGGACGGGGAGCAGTTCTTC.

The chain is built from TRBV29-1 and TRBJ2-2; tentatively, D is TRBD2 (5 bases). Trimming removed 4 bases at V and 1 base at J, with 7 bases between. Germline values: CDR1 SQVTM, CDR2 ANQGSEA. The CDR3 is 13 amino acids. As DNA, the CDR3 is TGCAGCGTTGTTCGGGGGAACACCGGGGAGCTGTTTTTT. This sequence encodes CSVVRGNTGELFF.

The CDR3 DNA sequence: TGTGCCTGGGGGACAAGACAAGAGACCCAGTACTTC. Translation: CAWGTRQETQYF. The V call is TRBV30, the J call TRBJ2-5; a possible D gene is TRBD1 (6 bases). V dropped 5 bases and J dropped 2 bases, with 9 bases sitting between them. Germline V CDR1 and CDR2: GTSNPN, SVGIG (reference sequence). CDR3 size: 12 residues.

The CDR3 here is CASSVPGQGVGGYTF. For the CDR3, the DNA is TGTGCCAGCAGCGTACCGGGACAGGGGGTTGGTGGCTACACCTTC. This sequence joins TRBV5-4 and TRBJ1-2, with 11 bases identical to TRBD1. Germline-derived CDR1 and CDR2 are SGHNT and YYREEE (reference sequence). Trimming cost V 4 bases and J 7 bases; bases outside gene matches: 9. The CDR3 is made up of 15 amino acids.

The chain couples TRBV4-3 to TRBJ2-3; 11 positions match TRBD2. After removal of 1 base from V and 5 bases from J, the junction contained 5 bases not matched to a gene. The CDR3 runs 16 residues. Germline V gene data show CDR1 as LGHNA and CDR2 as YSLEER. The CDR3 here is CASSQASGRSRDTQYF. In DNA form, the CDR3 reads TGCGCCAGCAGCCAAGCTAGCGGGAGGAGTAGAGATACGCAGTATTTT.